The rows below give T cell receptor beta chains drawn from one sample of a study of PD-1 blockade in classical Hodgkin lymphoma. The assay was immunoSEQ multiplex PCR, and TCRdb's table has in-frame clones only and misses some. This table has over 25,000 clones, 70% to 80% appearing once. The sample was CD4+ T cells from blood, taken at baseline. Receptors were obtained from a human donor with classical Hodgkin lymphoma. CDR3s include the opening cysteine and the closing phenylalanine or tryptophan. A D gene is named only where the DNA matches it firmly. Clone size, where shown, is once, few, many, or a class for clones that have expanded.

clone size: -; V gene: TRBV19; D gene: -; J gene: TRBJ1-5; CDR3 DNA: TGTGCCAGTAGCGGTAACAAGGACGGAAGCAATCAGCCCCAGCATTTT; CDR3 protein: CASSGNKDGSNQPQHF
clone size: -; V gene: TRBV10-2; D gene: TRBD1; J gene: TRBJ2-3; CDR3 DNA: TGCGCCAGCAGTGAGTTAGGACAGGCCTTTAGCACAGATACGCAGTATTTT; CDR3 protein: CASSELGQAFSTDTQYF
clone size: -; V gene: TRBV20-1; D gene: -; J gene: TRBJ2-3; CDR3 DNA: TGCAGTGCTAGTCTTTTACAGGGCGTTTTT; CDR3 protein: CSASLLQGVF
clone size: -; V gene: TRBV18; D gene: -; J gene: TRBJ2-2; CDR3 DNA: TGTGCCAGCTCACCAACTGGGACCTCCGGGGAGCTGTTTTTT; CDR3 protein: CASSPTGTSGELFF
clone size: once; V gene: TRBV30; D gene: TRBD1; J gene: TRBJ1-3; CDR3 DNA: TGTGCCTCTTACAGGGGCTCTGGAAACACCATATATTTT; CDR3 protein: CASYRGSGNTIYF
clone size: -; V gene: TRBV28; D gene: -; J gene: TRBJ1-3; CDR3 DNA: TGTGCCAGCAGTTTATTTGTGACCCTAGATCGTGGAAACACCATATATTTT; CDR3 protein: CASSLFVTLDRGNTIYF
clone size: few; V gene: TRBV7-6; D gene: -; J gene: TRBJ2-1; CDR3 DNA: TGTGCCAGCAGCTTAGTATTTGGCTACAATGAGCAGTTCTTC; CDR3 protein: CASSLVFGYNEQFF
clone size: -; V gene: TRBV9; D gene: -; J gene: TRBJ1-3; CDR3 DNA: TGTGCCAGCACCAGAGGGTGGGGTGACCGCACGATCTCTGGAAACACCATATATTTT; CDR3 protein: CASTRGWGDRTISGNTIYF
clone size: few; V gene: TRBV28; D gene: -; J gene: TRBJ2-5; CDR3 DNA: TGTGCCGCCAGGGTCGGCGGACCGCAAGAGACCCAGTACTTC; CDR3 protein: CAARVGGPQETQYF
clone size: -; V gene: TRBV30; D gene: -; J gene: TRBJ1-4; CDR3 DNA: TGTGCCTGGCGGAGGGGTCGAAATGAAAAACTGTTTTTT; CDR3 protein: CAWRRGRNEKLFF
clone size: -; V gene: TRBV18; D gene: TRBD2; J gene: TRBJ2-5; CDR3 DNA: TGTGCCAGCTCACCAGGAACTAGCGGGGAGACCCAGTACTTC; CDR3 protein: CASSPGTSGETQYF
clone size: -; V gene: TRBV19; D gene: -; J gene: TRBJ2-6; CDR3 DNA: TGTGCCAGTAGTATAGGGTCTGGGGCCAACGTCCTGACTTTC; CDR3 protein: CASSIGSGANVLTF
clone size: few; V gene: TRBV5-1; D gene: -; J gene: TRBJ1-5; CDR3 DNA: TGCGCCAGCAGCCCGGCGGGGAGCAATCAGCCCCAGCATTTT; CDR3 protein: CASSPAGSNQPQHF
clone size: -; V gene: TRBV4-2; D gene: TRBD2; J gene: TRBJ2-5; CDR3 DNA: TGTGCCAGCAGCCATCCGGGACTAGCGGGGGGGACCGAGACCCAGTACTTC; CDR3 protein: CASSHPGLAGGTETQYF
clone size: -; V gene: TRBV6-5; D gene: TRBD1; J gene: TRBJ2-7; CDR3 DNA: TGTGCCAGCACCCGGGACAGGGACTACGAGCAGTACTTC; CDR3 protein: CASTRDRDYEQYF
clone size: -; V gene: TRBV2; D gene: -; J gene: TRBJ1-2; CDR3 DNA: TGTGCCAGCAGGGGAAATTATGGCTACACCTTC; CDR3 protein: CASRGNYGYTF
clone size: -; V gene: TRBV7-2; D gene: TRBD2; J gene: TRBJ2-3; CDR3 DNA: TGTGCCAGCAGCTTACTAGCGGGGGTCAGGGATACGCAGTATTTT; CDR3 protein: CASSLLAGVRDTQYF
clone size: -; V gene: TRBV11-2; D gene: TRBD1; J gene: TRBJ1-1; CDR3 DNA: TGTGCCAGCAGCTTAGGAGTGGGACAGGGATCCGGTGAGACTGAAGCTTTCTTT; CDR3 protein: CASSLGVGQGSGETEAFF
clone size: -; V gene: TRBV5-5; D gene: TRBD1; J gene: TRBJ1-2; CDR3 DNA: TGTGCCAGCAGCTTGGAGACAGGGTGGGGTGGCTACACCTTC; CDR3 protein: CASSLETGWGGYTF
clone size: -; V gene: TRBV11-2; D gene: TRBD1; J gene: TRBJ2-1; CDR3 DNA: TGTGCCAGCAGCTTAAAGGCCCAGGGGGCACACAATGAGCAGTTCTTC; CDR3 protein: CASSLKAQGAHNEQFF
clone size: few; V gene: TRBV7-9; D gene: -; J gene: TRBJ1-5; CDR3 DNA: TGTGCCAGCAGCTCTCGGGGCGGGGTAACGGATCAGCCCCAGCATTTT; CDR3 protein: CASSSRGGVTDQPQHF
clone size: -; V gene: TRBV4-2; D gene: -; J gene: TRBJ1-6; CDR3 DNA: TGTGCCAGCAGCCGCCAAGGGGCAGGGGCCCCCTATAATTCACCCCTCCACTTT; CDR3 protein: CASSRQGAGAPYNSPLHF
clone size: -; V gene: TRBV19; D gene: TRBD2; J gene: TRBJ2-5; CDR3 DNA: TGTGCCAGTACCCTCCAGGGAGGGACCAGGGAGACCCAGTACTTC; CDR3 protein: CASTLQGGTRETQYF
clone size: -; V gene: TRBV29-1; D gene: TRBD1; J gene: TRBJ2-6; CDR3 DNA: TGCAGCGTTGAAGAAAGGCAGGGGGCTGGGGCCAACGTCCTGACTTTC; CDR3 protein: CSVEERQGAGANVLTF
clone size: -; V gene: TRBV7-2; D gene: TRBD2; J gene: TRBJ2-1; CDR3 DNA: TGTGCCAGCAGCTCCCCCGGGGGGGCGTTTGAGCAGTTCTTC; CDR3 protein: CASSSPGGAFEQFF
clone size: -; V gene: TRBV5-1; D gene: TRBD1; J gene: TRBJ1-2; CDR3 DNA: TGCGCCAGCAGCCCACGCGGGCAGGGGGCGACCTTGGGCTATGGCTACACCTTC; CDR3 protein: CASSPRGQGATLGYGYTF
clone size: -; V gene: TRBV11-1; D gene: -; J gene: TRBJ2-5; CDR3 DNA: TGTGCCAGCAGCTTAGATCGGCGAGAGACCCAGTACTTC; CDR3 protein: CASSLDRRETQYF
clone size: -; V gene: TRBV6-5; D gene: TRBD2; J gene: TRBJ2-5; CDR3 DNA: TGTGCCAGCAGTCCGACTAGCGGGGGGGCACAGACCCAGTACTTC; CDR3 protein: CASSPTSGGAQTQYF
clone size: -; V gene: TRBV11-2; D gene: -; J gene: TRBJ1-2; CDR3 DNA: TGTGCCAGCAGCTTCCGGAATGGTGGCTACACCTTC; CDR3 protein: CASSFRNGGYTF
clone size: -; V gene: TRBV7-3; D gene: TRBD2; J gene: TRBJ2-1; CDR3 DNA: TGTGCCAGCAGTTCACTAGCGGGGGGGAATGAGCAGTTCTTC; CDR3 protein: CASSSLAGGNEQFF
clone size: -; V gene: TRBV5-4; D gene: TRBD1; J gene: TRBJ2-2; CDR3 DNA: TGTGCCAGCAGCCTGGACAGGGCGAACACCGGGGAGCTGTTTTTT; CDR3 protein: CASSLDRANTGELFF
clone size: -; V gene: TRBV5-1; D gene: TRBD1; J gene: TRBJ1-1; CDR3 DNA: TGCGCCAGCAGCTTAATGACCGGACGACAGGGATTGACTGAAGCTTTCTTT; CDR3 protein: CASSLMTGRQGLTEAFF
clone size: -; V gene: TRBV30; D gene: -; J gene: TRBJ1-5; CDR3 DNA: TGTGCCTGGACCAAAGCGGGCTTTTATAGCAATCAGCCCCAGCATTTT; CDR3 protein: CAWTKAGFYSNQPQHF
clone size: -; V gene: TRBV10-3; D gene: -; J gene: TRBJ2-4; CDR3 DNA: TGTGCCATCAGTGAGTCGAAATATGAGAGCCCACTAGCCAAAAACATTCAGTACTTC; CDR3 protein: CAISESKYESPLAKNIQYF
clone size: -; V gene: TRBV4-2; D gene: -; J gene: TRBJ2-3; CDR3 DNA: TGTGCCAGCAGCTTGACGGGGCTTCCCACAGATACGCAGTATTTT; CDR3 protein: CASSLTGLPTDTQYF
clone size: -; V gene: TRBV6-5; D gene: -; J gene: TRBJ1-1; CDR3 DNA: TGTGCCAGCAGCAGGTTGAACACTGAAGCTTTCTTT; CDR3 protein: CASSRLNTEAFF
clone size: once; V gene: TRBV19; D gene: -; J gene: TRBJ2-5; CDR3 DNA: TGTGCCAGTAGCAAAGCTGGGGGGCTCGCGGAGACCCAGTACTTC; CDR3 protein: CASSKAGGLAETQYF
clone size: few; V gene: TRBV6-1; D gene: TRBD1; J gene: TRBJ2-7; CDR3 DNA: TGTGCCAGCAGTGTGACAGGGGGGATACCCTACGAGCAGTACTTC; CDR3 protein: CASSVTGGIPYEQYF
clone size: -; V gene: TRBV18; D gene: -; J gene: TRBJ1-1; CDR3 DNA: TGTGCCAGCTCACCACTTGATGGGGGGAACACTGAAGCTTTCTTT; CDR3 protein: CASSPLDGGNTEAFF
clone size: -; V gene: TRBV7-2; D gene: TRBD1; J gene: TRBJ1-3; CDR3 DNA: TGTGCCAGCAGCCGGACAGGGGCTGGAAACACCATATATTTT; CDR3 protein: CASSRTGAGNTIYF
clone size: -; V gene: TRBV5-1; D gene: -; J gene: TRBJ1-1; CDR3 DNA: TGCGCCAGCAGCTTGGACTCCGCCGGGGTCCCGAGGTGGGGCACTGAAGCTTTCTTT; CDR3 protein: CASSLDSAGVPRWGTEAFF
clone size: -; V gene: TRBV27; D gene: -; J gene: TRBJ1-6; CDR3 DNA: TGTGCCAGCAAAGGACCAAGCTCCTATAATTCACCCCTCCACTTT; CDR3 protein: CASKGPSSYNSPLHF
clone size: -; V gene: TRBV30; D gene: TRBD2; J gene: TRBJ2-3; CDR3 DNA: TGTGCCTGGAGTGTTATAGCGGGGAACACAGATACGCAGTATTTT; CDR3 protein: CAWSVIAGNTDTQYF
clone size: once; V gene: TRBV7-6; D gene: -; J gene: TRBJ2-5; CDR3 DNA: TGTGCCAGCAGCGTCGGTGCGCGCGGTCAAGAGACCCAGTACTTC; CDR3 protein: CASSVGARGQETQYF
clone size: -; V gene: TRBV18; D gene: -; J gene: TRBJ2-5; CDR3 DNA: TGTGCCAGCTCACCACCGAACAGGGAAGCGACCCAGTACTTC; CDR3 protein: CASSPPNREATQYF
clone size: -; V gene: TRBV13; D gene: TRBD2; J gene: TRBJ2-5; CDR3 DNA: TGTGCCAGCAGCTTAGTAGCGGGGGGCCTCCAAGAGACCCAGTACTTC; CDR3 protein: CASSLVAGGLQETQYF
clone size: -; V gene: TRBV6-5; D gene: TRBD1; J gene: TRBJ1-5; CDR3 DNA: TGTGCCAGCAGGGACAGGGGTTCTAATCAGCCCCAGCATTTT; CDR3 protein: CASRDRGSNQPQHF
clone size: -; V gene: TRBV7-2; D gene: TRBD2; J gene: TRBJ2-7; CDR3 DNA: TGTGCCAGCAGCCTGAATCGGGGGGTTGTCGAGCAGTACTTC; CDR3 protein: CASSLNRGVVEQYF
clone size: -; V gene: TRBV9; D gene: TRBD1; J gene: TRBJ2-1; CDR3 DNA: TGTGCCAGCAGCGTAGCTATGGGACAGGGAGTTTCTGGGCAGTTCTTC; CDR3 protein: CASSVAMGQGVSGQFF
clone size: few; V gene: TRBV30; D gene: -; J gene: TRBJ2-1; CDR3 DNA: TGTGCCTGGGGAGGGGGGGTCTCCTACAATGAGCAGTTCTTC; CDR3 protein: CAWGGGVSYNEQFF
clone size: -; V gene: TRBV28; D gene: -; J gene: TRBJ1-6; CDR3 DNA: TGTGCCAGCAGCCGAGCACGTACAATAAGGGATTCACCCCTCCACTTT; CDR3 protein: CASSRARTIRDSPLHF
clone size: once; V gene: TRBV21-1; D gene: -; J gene: TRBJ2-7; CDR3 DNA: TGTGCCAGCAGCAAAGCTTCCGGGGGGCCCTACGAGCAGTACTTC; CDR3 protein: CASSKASGGPYEQYF
clone size: -; V gene: TRBV6-1; D gene: -; J gene: TRBJ1-1; CDR3 DNA: TGTGCCAGCAGTGAAAGGAGCACTGAAGCTTTCTTT; CDR3 protein: CASSERSTEAFF
clone size: -; V gene: TRBV30; D gene: -; J gene: TRBJ1-2; CDR3 DNA: TGTGCCTGGACAGGCCTCTATGGCTACACCTTC; CDR3 protein: CAWTGLYGYTF
clone size: -; V gene: TRBV1; D gene: -; J gene: TRBJ2-4; CDR3 DNA: TGCACCAGCAGCCAAGATCTGGGGCCTTTAAACATTCAGTACTTC; CDR3 protein: CTSSQDLGPLNIQYF
clone size: once; V gene: TRBV5-1; D gene: -; J gene: TRBJ1-6; CDR3 DNA: TGCGCCAGCAGCTTGGGGGCCCGGGCCGATTCACCCCTCCACTTT; CDR3 protein: CASSLGARADSPLHF
clone size: -; V gene: TRBV18; D gene: -; J gene: TRBJ2-3; CDR3 DNA: TGTGCCAGCTCGCCCCCGGGACGAGAGTATTCAGATACGCAGTATTTT; CDR3 protein: CASSPPGREYSDTQYF
clone size: -; V gene: TRBV19; D gene: -; J gene: TRBJ1-5; CDR3 DNA: TGTGCCAGTAGTATCCTGTCCGGGGGGGGTAGTCAGCCCCAGCATTTT; CDR3 protein: CASSILSGGGSQPQHF
clone size: -; V gene: TRBV10-1; D gene: -; J gene: TRBJ1-1; CDR3 DNA: TGCGCCAGCAGTGCACAGCCGAACACTGAAGCTTTCTTT; CDR3 protein: CASSAQPNTEAFF
clone size: -; V gene: TRBV5-1; D gene: -; J gene: TRBJ1-5; CDR3 DNA: TGCGCCAGCAGCTTAACCCACAGAGGGGATCAGCCCCAGCATTTT; CDR3 protein: CASSLTHRGDQPQHF